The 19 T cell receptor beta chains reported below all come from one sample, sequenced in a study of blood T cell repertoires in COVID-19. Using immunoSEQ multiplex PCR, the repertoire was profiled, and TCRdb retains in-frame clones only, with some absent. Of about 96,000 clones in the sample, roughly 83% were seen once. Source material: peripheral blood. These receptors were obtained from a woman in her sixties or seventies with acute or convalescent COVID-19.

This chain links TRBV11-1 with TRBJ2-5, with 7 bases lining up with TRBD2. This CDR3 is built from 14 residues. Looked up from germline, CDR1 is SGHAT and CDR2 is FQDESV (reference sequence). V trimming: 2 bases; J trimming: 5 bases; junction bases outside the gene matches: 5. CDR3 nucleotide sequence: TGTGCCAGCAGCTTATTCAGCGGGGAGGAGACCCAGTACTTC. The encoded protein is CASSLFSGEETQYF.

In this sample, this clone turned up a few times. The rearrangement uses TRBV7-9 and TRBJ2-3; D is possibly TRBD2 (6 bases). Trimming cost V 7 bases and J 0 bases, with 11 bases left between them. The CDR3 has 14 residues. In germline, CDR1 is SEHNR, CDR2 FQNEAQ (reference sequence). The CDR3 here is CASTGTSSTDTQYF. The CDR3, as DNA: TGTGCCAGCACCGGGACTTCTAGCACAGATACGCAGTATTTT.

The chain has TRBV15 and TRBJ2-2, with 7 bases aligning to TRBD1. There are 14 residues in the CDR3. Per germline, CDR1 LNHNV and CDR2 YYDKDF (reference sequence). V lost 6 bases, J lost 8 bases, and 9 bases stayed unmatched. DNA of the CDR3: TGTGCCACCAGAATTTTAGGGGGCAAGGGGGAGCTGTTTTTT. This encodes CATRILGGKGELFF.

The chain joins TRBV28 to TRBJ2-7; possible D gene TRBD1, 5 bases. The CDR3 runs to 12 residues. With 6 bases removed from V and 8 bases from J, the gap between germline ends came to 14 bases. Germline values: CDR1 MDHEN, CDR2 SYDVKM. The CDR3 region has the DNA TGTGCCAGCAGCCTAGAAAGGGGTAAGCAGTACTTC. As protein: CASSLERGKQYF.

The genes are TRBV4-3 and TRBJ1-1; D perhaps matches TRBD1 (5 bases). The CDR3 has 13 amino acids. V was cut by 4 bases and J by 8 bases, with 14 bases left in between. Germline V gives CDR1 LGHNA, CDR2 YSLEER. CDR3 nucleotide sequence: TGCGCCAGCAGCCCGCTAGGGGTCGGGGAAGCTTTCTTT. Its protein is CASSPLGVGEAFF.

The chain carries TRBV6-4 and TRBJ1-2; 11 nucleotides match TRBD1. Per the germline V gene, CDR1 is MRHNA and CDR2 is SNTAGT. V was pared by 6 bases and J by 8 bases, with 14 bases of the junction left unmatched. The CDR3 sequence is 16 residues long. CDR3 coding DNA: TGTGCCAGCAGCCGGACAGGGGGCGGTGGTGGTGGCGGCTACACCTTC. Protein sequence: CASSRTGGGGGGGYTF.

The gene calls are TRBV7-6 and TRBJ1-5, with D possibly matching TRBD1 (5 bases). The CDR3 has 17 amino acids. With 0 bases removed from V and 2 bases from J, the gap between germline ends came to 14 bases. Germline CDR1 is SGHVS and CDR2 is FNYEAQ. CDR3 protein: CASSLATGRRGNQPQHF. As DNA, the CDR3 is TGTGCCAGCAGCTTAGCGACGGGGCGGAGGGGCAATCAGCCCCAGCATTTT.

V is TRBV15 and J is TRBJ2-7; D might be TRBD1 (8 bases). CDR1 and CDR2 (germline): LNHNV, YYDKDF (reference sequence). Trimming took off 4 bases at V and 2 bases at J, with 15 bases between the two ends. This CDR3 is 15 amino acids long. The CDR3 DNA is TGTGCCACCAGCATCGAACAGGGGGGGCCCTACGAGCAGTACTTC. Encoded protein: CATSIEQGGPYEQYF.

The CDR3 reads CASTRGGTGFGELFF. CDR3 nucleotide sequence: TGTGCCAGTACCCGGGGCGGGACAGGGTTCGGGGAGCTGTTTTTT. The rearrangement joins TRBV19 to TRBJ2-2; 9 bases are a match to TRBD1. After removal of 7 bases from V and 7 bases from J, the junction contained 10 bases not matched to a gene. Germline values: CDR1 LNHDA, CDR2 SQIVND (reference sequence). The CDR3 runs to 15 residues.

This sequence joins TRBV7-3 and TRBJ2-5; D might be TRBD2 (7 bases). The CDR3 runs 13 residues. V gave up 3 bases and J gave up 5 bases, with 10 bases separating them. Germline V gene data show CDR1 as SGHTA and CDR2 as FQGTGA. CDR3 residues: CASSLGGQETQYF. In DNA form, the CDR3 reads TGTGCCAGCAGCTTGGGGGGGCAGGAGACCCAGTACTTC.

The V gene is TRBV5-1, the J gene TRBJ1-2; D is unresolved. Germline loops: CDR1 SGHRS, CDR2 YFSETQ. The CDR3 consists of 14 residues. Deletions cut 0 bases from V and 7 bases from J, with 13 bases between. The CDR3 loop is CASSLGQNSAGYTF. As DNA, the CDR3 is TGCGCCAGCAGCTTGGGACAAAACTCGGCTGGCTACACCTTC. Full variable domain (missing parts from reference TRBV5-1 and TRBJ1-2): KAGVTQTPRYLIKTRGQQVTLSCSPISGHRSVSWYQQTPGQGLQFLFEYFSETQRNKGNFPGRFSGRQFSNSRSEMNVSTLELGDSALYLCASSLGQNSAGYTFGSGTRLTVV.

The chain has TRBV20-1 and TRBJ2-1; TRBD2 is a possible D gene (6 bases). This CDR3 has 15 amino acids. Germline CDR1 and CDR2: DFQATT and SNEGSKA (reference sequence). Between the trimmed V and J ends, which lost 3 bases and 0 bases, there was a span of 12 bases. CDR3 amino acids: CSASRGIGSYNEQFF. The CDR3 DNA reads TGCAGTGCTAGTCGGGGGATAGGCTCCTACAATGAGCAGTTCTTC.

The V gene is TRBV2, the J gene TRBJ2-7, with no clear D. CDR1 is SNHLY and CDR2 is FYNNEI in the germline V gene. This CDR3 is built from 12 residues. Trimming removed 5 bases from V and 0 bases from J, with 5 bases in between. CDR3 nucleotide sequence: TGTGCCAGCAGTTTCAGCTCCTACGAGCAGTACTTC. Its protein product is CASSFSSYEQYF.

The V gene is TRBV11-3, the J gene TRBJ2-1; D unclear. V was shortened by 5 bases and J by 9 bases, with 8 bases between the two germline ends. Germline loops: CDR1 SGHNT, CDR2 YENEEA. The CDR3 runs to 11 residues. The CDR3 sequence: CASSPSGEQFF. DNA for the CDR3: TGTGCCAGCAGCCCATCGGGTGAGCAGTTCTTC.

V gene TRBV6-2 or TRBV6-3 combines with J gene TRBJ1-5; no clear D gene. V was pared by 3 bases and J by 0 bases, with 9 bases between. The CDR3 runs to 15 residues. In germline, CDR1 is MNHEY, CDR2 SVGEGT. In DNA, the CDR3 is TGTGCCAGCAGTTATTCCAGTTATAGCAATCAGCCCCAGCATTTT. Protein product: CASSYSSYSNQPQHF.

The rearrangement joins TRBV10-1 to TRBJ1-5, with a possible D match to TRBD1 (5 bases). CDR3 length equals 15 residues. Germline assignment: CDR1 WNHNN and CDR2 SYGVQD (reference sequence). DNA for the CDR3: TGCGTCCCAGCAATCGGGCAGGGTGGCAATCAGCCCCAGCATTTT. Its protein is CVPAIGQGGNQPQHF.

In DNA form, the CDR3 reads TGTGCCAGCAGCCCGACCACTACAGGGGTGGGGAGTGGAAAACTGTTTTTT. Amino acid sequence: CASSPTTTGVGSGKLFF. V and J are TRBV3-1 (or the pseudogene TRBV3-2) and TRBJ1-4; 7 bases line up with TRBD1. The CDR3 is made up of 17 amino acids. Trimming took 4 bases from V and 10 from J; bases not matched to a gene: 18. The V gene's germline CDR1 is LGHDT and CDR2 YNNKEL (reference sequence).

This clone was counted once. The CDR3 DNA follows: TGTGCCAGCAGCTTAGCTGGGGGGGCTGGGGCCAACGTCCTGACTTTC. Translation: CASSLAGGAGANVLTF. V usage is TRBV7-6 and J usage is TRBJ2-6; 7 bases map to TRBD2. Germline CDR1 is SGHVS and CDR2 is FNYEAQ. The CDR3 extends over 16 amino acids. Trimming at V came to 0 bases and at J to 2 bases, leaving 1 base not matched to a gene.

CDR3 bases: TGCGCCAGCAGCCAAGATCAGGGTTATGGAAACACCATATATTTT. Translated: CASSQDQGYGNTIYF. The chain employs TRBV4-1 and TRBJ1-3, with a weak D call TRBD1 (5 bases). CDR1 and CDR2 (germline): MGHRA, YSYEKL. The CDR3 sequence is 15 residues long. V was clipped by 0 bases and J by 3 bases, with 9 bases between them.